This T cell receptor beta chain was sequenced in a study of CXCR3-negative and CXCR3-positive naive CD8 T cells. Turning to the study itself: Sequencing gave 120 million to 150 million TRB reads overall, about 1.5 +/- 0.3 million per library. Overall study findings and caveats: Naive CXCR3-positive and CXCR3-negative cells shared similar TRBV-TRBJ usage, unlike memory cells. Greater hydrophobicity was found in TRB CDR3s of CXCR3-positive naive cells than of CXCR3-negative naive cells.

Points on this clonotype: Its antigen is not known.

UMI-labeled 5' RACE yielded the TRB cDNA libraries. TCRdb re-called the 5' RACE reads; every CDR3 protein appears as one record, without DNA. The sample is made up of around 130,000 distinct CDR3 sequences, and the top ten hold 0.59% of it. Naive CD8+ T cells had a CD45RO-CCR7+CD27+CD95- phenotype. The V gene's germline CDR1 is MNHNY and CDR2 SVGAGI (reference sequence). The CDR3 runs 16 residues. The sequencing sample was made of naive CXCR3+ CD8+ T cells from blood. Subset defined: CD45RO-CCR7+CD27+CD95- naive CD8+ T cells expressing CXCR3 (TNR3+). This receptor was taken from a human donor in good health. Some clones in this sample may be carry-over from other donors' samples. The rearrangement joins TRBV6-6 to TRBJ1-4; TCRdb selects TRBD1, and the lack of DNA leaves this call unchecked. CDR3 in amino acids: CASSPGELPTNEKLFF.